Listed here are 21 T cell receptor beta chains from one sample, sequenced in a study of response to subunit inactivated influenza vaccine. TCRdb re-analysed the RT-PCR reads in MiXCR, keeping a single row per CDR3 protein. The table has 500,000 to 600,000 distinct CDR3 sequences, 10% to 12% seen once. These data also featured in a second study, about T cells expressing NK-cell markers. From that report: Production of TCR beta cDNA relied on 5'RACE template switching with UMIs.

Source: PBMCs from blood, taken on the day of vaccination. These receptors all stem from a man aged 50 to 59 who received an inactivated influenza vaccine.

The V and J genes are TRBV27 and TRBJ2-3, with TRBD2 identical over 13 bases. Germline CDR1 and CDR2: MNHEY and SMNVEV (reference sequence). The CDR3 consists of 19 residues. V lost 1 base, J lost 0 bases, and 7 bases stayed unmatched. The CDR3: CASSLLLAGGGGSTDTQYF. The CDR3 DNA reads TGTGCCAGCAGTTTATTACTAGCGGGAGGGGGAGGGAGCACAGATACGCAGTATTTT.

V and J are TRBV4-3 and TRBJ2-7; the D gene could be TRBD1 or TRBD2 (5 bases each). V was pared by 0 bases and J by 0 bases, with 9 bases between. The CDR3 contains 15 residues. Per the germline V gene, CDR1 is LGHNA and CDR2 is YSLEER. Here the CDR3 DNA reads TGCGCCAGCAGCCAAGATCCGAGGGGCTCCTACGAGCAGTACTTC. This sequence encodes CASSQDPRGSYEQYF.

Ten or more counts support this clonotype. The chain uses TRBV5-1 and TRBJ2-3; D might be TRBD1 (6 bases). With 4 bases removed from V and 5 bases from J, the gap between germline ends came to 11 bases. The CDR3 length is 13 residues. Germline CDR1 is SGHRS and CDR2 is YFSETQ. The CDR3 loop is CASSGQHGDTQYF. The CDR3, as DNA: TGCGCCAGCAGCGGACAGCACGGAGATACGCAGTATTTT.

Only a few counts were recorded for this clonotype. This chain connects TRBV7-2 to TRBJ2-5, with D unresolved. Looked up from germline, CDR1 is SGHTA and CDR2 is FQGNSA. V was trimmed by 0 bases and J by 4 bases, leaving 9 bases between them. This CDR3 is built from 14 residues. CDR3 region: CASSLAEQRETQYF. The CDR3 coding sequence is TGTGCCAGCAGCTTAGCGGAGCAGCGAGAGACCCAGTACTTC.

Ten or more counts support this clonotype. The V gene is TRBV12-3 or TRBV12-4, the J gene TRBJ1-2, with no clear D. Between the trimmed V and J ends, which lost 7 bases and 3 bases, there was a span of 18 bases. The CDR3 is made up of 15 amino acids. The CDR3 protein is CASTALGRVDYGYTF. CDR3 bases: TGTGCCAGCACCGCCCTAGGGCGTGTCGACTATGGCTACACCTTC.

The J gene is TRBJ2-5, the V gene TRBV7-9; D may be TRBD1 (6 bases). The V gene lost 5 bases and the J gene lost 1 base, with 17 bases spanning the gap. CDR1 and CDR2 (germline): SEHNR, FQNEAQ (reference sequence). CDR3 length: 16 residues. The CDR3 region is CASSATGTSLQETQYF. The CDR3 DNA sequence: TGTGCCAGCAGCGCCACCGGGACATCGCTCCAAGAGACCCAGTACTTC.

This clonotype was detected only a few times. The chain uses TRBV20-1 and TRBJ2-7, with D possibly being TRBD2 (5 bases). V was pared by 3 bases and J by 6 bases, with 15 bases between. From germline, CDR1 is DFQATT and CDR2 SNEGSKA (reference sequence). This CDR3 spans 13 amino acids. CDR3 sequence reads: CSARRVLVSEQYF. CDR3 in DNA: TGCAGTGCTAGGAGGGTATTGGTTTCCGAGCAGTACTTC.

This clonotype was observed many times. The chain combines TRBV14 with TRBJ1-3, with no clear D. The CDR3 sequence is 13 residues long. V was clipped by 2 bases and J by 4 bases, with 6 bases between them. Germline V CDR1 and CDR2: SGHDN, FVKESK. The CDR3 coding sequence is TGTGCCAGCAGCCAAATTGGAGGAAACACCATATATTTT. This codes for CASSQIGGNTIYF.

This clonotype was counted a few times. The CDR3 DNA reads TGCAGTGCTAGAGATCAAGCGAGGTCCTACGAGCAGTACTTC. Protein product: CSARDQARSYEQYF. The chain couples TRBV20-1 to TRBJ2-7; no reliable D call. CDR1 and CDR2 (germline): DFQATT, SNEGSKA (reference sequence). V was pared by 0 bases and J by 1 base, with 10 bases between. The CDR3 is 14 residues long.

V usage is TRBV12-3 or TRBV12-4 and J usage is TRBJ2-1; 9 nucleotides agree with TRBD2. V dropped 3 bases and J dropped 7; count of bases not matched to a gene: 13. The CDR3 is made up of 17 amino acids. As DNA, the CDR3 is TGTGCCAGCAGTTTTTCTGTAGCGGGAGCGGATGGGAATGAGCAGTTCTTC. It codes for CASSFSVAGADGNEQFF.

The CDR3, as DNA: TGCAGTGCCGATAACCCGGGCCCAACTTGGGGCGAGCAGTTCTTC. Its translation is CSADNPGPTWGEQFF. The chain carries TRBV20-1 and TRBJ2-1; D may be TRBD1 (5 bases). CDR1 and CDR2 from the germline V gene are DFQATT and SNEGSKA (reference sequence). Trimming stripped 6 bases from V and 10 bases from J, with 25 bases between. CDR3 length equals 15 residues.

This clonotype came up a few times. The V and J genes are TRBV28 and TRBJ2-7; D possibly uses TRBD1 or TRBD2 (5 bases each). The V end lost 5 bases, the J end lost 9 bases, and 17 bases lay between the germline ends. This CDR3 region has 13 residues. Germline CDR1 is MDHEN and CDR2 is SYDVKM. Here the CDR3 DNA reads TGTGCCAGCAGTCCGGGACCTCCGACGGCGCAGTACTTC. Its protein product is CASSPGPPTAQYF.

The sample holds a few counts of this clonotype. Written as DNA, the CDR3 is TGCGCCAGCAGCCCAGAGACAGGGCAATTCACAGATACGCAGTATTTT. It yields the protein CASSPETGQFTDTQYF. The chain is built from TRBV4-3 and TRBJ2-3; 7 bases align to TRBD1. The germline gives CDR1 LGHNA, CDR2 YSLEER. CDR3 size: 16 residues. V lost 4 bases and J lost 2; bases outside the gene matches: 9.

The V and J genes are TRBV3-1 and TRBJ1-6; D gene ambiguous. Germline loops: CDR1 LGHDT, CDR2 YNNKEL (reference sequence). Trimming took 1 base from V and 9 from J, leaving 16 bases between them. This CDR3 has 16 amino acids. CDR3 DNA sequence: TGTGCCAGCAGCCAAGGTTCTACTATCCACGGTTCACCCCTCCACTTT. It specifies CASSQGSTIHGSPLHF.

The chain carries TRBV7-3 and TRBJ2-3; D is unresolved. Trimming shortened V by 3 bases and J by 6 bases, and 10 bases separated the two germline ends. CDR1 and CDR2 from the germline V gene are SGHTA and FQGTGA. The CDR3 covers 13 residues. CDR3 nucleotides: TGTGCCAGCAGCTTCAACCCCCAGGATACGCAGTATTTT. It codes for CASSFNPQDTQYF.

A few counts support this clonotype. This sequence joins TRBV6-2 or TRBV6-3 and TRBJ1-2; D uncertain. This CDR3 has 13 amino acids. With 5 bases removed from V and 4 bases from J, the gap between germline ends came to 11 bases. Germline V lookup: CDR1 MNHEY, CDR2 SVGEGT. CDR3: CASSPDWSYGYTF. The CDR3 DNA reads TGTGCCAGCAGTCCCGACTGGAGCTATGGCTACACCTTC.

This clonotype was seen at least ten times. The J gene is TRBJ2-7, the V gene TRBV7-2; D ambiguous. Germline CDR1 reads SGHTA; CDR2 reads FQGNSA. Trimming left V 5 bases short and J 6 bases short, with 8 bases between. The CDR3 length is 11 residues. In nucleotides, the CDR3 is TGTGCCAGCAGCCCCGCGGTCGAGCAGTACTTC. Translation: CASSPAVEQYF.

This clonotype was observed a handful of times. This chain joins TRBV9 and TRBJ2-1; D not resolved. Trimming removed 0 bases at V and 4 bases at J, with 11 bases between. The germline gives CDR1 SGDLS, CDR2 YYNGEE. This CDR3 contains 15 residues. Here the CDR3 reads CASSVEGGIYNEQFF. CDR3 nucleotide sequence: TGTGCCAGCAGCGTAGAGGGCGGAATTTACAATGAGCAGTTCTTC.

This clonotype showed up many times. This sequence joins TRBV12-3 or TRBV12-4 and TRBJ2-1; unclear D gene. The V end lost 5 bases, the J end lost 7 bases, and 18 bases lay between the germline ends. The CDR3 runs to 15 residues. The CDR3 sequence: CASSLGVFSRNEQFF. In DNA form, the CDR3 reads TGTGCCAGCAGTCTCGGAGTGTTTAGTCGGAATGAGCAGTTCTTC.

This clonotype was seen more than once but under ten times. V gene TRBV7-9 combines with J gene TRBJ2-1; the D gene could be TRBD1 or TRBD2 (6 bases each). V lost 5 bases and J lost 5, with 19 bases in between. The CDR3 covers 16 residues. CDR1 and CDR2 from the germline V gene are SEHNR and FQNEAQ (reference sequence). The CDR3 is CASSRARGAENNEQFF. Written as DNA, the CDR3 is TGTGCCAGCAGCCGAGCTAGGGGGGCTGAGAACAATGAGCAGTTCTTC. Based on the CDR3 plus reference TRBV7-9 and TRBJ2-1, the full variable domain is DTGVSQNPRHKITKRGQNVTFRCDPISEHNRLYWYRQTLGQGPEFLTYFQNEAQLEKSRLLSDRFSAERPKGSFSTLEIQRTEQGDSAMYLCASSRARGAENNEQFFGPGTRLTVL.

The CDR3 here is CASSKWCGPGGETQYF. The DNA for the CDR3 is TGTGCCAGCAGCAAATGGTGTGGCCCTGGGGGAGAGACCCAGTACTTC. The genes are TRBV21-1 and TRBJ2-5; the table's D call TRBD2 went unverified against the DNA. TRBV21-1 counts as a pseudogene. The CDR3 loop spans 16 amino acids.